This T cell receptor beta chain stems from a study of CD8+ T cells in alopecia areata. Broader study findings: Lesional scalp, especially alopecia totalis/universalis, showed higher clonality than normal scalp. With tofacitinib ongoing, many expanded lesional clones persisted in both scalp and blood.

To note about this clone: Its antigen is still unknown.

Extracted RNA was reverse transcribed, and the resulting cDNA served as sequencing template. Clones were sequenced by immunoSEQ multiplex PCR, and TCRdb holds only the in-frame ones, with some missing. This table holds about 180,000 clones, approximately 50% found once. Treatment of the sample: oral pan-JAK inhibitor, 5-10 mg twice daily. Sampling of alopecia areata patients yielded lesional scalp punch biopsies as well as peripheral blood. PBMCs yielded sorted CD4+ and CD8+ T cells. Sequenced here: CD8+ T cells sorted from blood, sampled at roughly week 52, from a patient treated with tofacitinib. The sequence came from a human donor with alopecia areata.

CDR3 amino acids: CASSFTGTGDGYTF. CDR3 DNA: TGTGCCAGCAGTTTTACCGGGACAGGGGATGGCTACACCTTC. V is TRBV6-5 and J is TRBJ1-2; 10 nucleotides align to TRBD1. CDR1 MNHEY and CDR2 SVGAGI come from the germline V gene. This CDR3 spans 14 amino acids. Trimming removed 4 bases from V and 6 bases from J; junction bases left unmatched: 5.